These 27 T cell receptor beta chains share one sample of origin, sequenced in a study of long-term antiretroviral therapy in people with HIV. The assay, immunoSEQ v3.0, was run at survey level. Clones were sequenced by immunoSEQ multiplex PCR, and TCRdb holds only the in-frame ones, with some missing. In the table there are roughly 28,000 clones, roughly nine tenths of which are singletons. The sample was unsorted PBMCs, taken 2.7 years after starting antiretroviral therapy. The receptors were gathered from a man aged 40-50 years with HIV.

The chain recombines TRBV6-5 with TRBJ1-5; D not resolved. V was clipped by 0 bases and J by 1 base, with 7 bases between them. CDR3 size: 15 residues. Germline V gene sequence: CDR1 MNHEY, CDR2 SVGAGI. DNA for the CDR3: TGTGCCAGCAGTTACTCGATCCCCAGCAATCAGCCCCAGCATTTT. This codes for CASSYSIPSNQPQHF.

This chain links TRBV27 with TRBJ2-7; 12 positions match TRBD2. This CDR3 comprises 16 residues. In germline, CDR1 is MNHEY, CDR2 SMNVEV (reference sequence). V was pared by 0 bases and J by 4 bases, with 4 bases of the junction left unmatched. DNA of the CDR3: TGTGCCAGCAGTTTATCAGGACTAGCGGGAAAATACGAGCAGTACTTC. Its protein product is CASSLSGLAGKYEQYF.

The V call is TRBV5-1, the J call TRBJ1-1; TRBD1 might be the D (5 bases). Germline loops: CDR1 SGHRS, CDR2 YFSETQ. The V gene lost 4 bases and the J gene lost 4 bases, with 14 bases spanning the gap. The CDR3 is made up of 14 amino acids. CDR3 DNA sequence: TGCGCCAGCAGCCGCGGGGAGGGGAGCACTGAAGCTTTCTTT. Its translation is CASSRGEGSTEAFF.

In its sample, this clone was seen once. V usage is TRBV11-2 and J usage is TRBJ1-2; TRBD1 matches at 8 bases. The length of the CDR3 is 18 residues. Germline CDR1 reads SGHAT; CDR2 reads FQNNGV. J gave up 4 bases and V 1 base, and 14 bases lay outside the gene matches. The CDR3 DNA follows: TGTGCCAGCAGCTTAGGTTGGACAGGGAGGACCACTGTCTATGGCTACACCTTC. Protein product: CASSLGWTGRTTVYGYTF. Full variable domain (missing parts from reference TRBV11-2 and TRBJ1-2): EAGVAQSPRYKIIEKRQSVAFWCNPISGHATLYWYQQILGQGPKLLIQFQNNGVVDDSQLPKDRFSAERLKGVDSTLKIQPAKLEDSAVYLCASSLGWTGRTTVYGYTFGSGTRLTVV.

The chain uses TRBV19 and TRBJ1-1, with D hard to call. The CDR3 loop spans 14 amino acids. V was pared by 3 bases and J by 3 bases, with 11 bases between. CDR1 is LNHDA, CDR2 SQIVND, per germline (reference sequence). The CDR3 sequence is CASSIGGLHTEAFF. The CDR3 DNA reads as TGTGCCAGTAGTATTGGCGGACTGCACACTGAAGCTTTCTTT.

The chain has TRBV28 and TRBJ2-5; D is unresolved. This CDR3 region has 14 residues. Trimming removed 3 bases from V and 1 base from J, with 9 bases in between. Germline CDR1 MDHEN, CDR2 SYDVKM. The CDR3 nucleotides read TGTGCCAGCAGTTTCGAGACCACCCAAGAGACCCAGTACTTC. It specifies CASSFETTQETQYF.

The gene calls are TRBV19 and TRBJ2-7; the match to TRBD2 covers 10 bases. This CDR3 has 14 residues. J gave up 5 bases and V 10 bases, and 11 bases lay outside the gene matches. The germline V gene has CDR1 LNHDA and CDR2 SQIVND (reference sequence). The CDR3 DNA reads TGTGCCACTTCCCAGCGGGGGGGCATCCACGAGCAGTACTTC. It codes for CATSQRGGIHEQYF.

The chain carries TRBV4-1 and TRBJ1-5; no definite D call. Trimming cost V 1 base and J 8 bases, with 6 bases left between them. The CDR3 spans 12 residues. Germline V lookup: CDR1 MGHRA, CDR2 YSYEKL. CDR3 amino acids: CASSQGGEPQHF. CDR3 coding DNA: TGCGCCAGCAGCCAAGGTGGGGAGCCCCAGCATTTT.

The sample holds one count of this clone. The genes are TRBV7-3 and TRBJ2-7; weak D call: TRBD2 (6 bases). The germline V gene encodes CDR1 SGHTA and CDR2 FQGTGA. V shed 2 bases and J shed 5 bases, with 10 bases lying between them. The CDR3 loop spans 13 amino acids. CDR3 sequence (DNA): TGTGCCAGCAGCTTAGGCGGGGAAAACGAGCAGTACTTC. Its protein product is CASSLGGENEQYF.

This clone showed up just once. The V gene is TRBV7-9, the J gene TRBJ1-2; tentatively, D is TRBD1 (5 bases). This CDR3 comprises 14 residues. V was pared by 11 bases and J by 6 bases, with 22 bases between. CDR1 SEHNR and CDR2 FQNEAQ come from the germline V gene (reference sequence). CDR3: CAPGGGIKVDGYTF. The CDR3 DNA reads TGTGCCCCCGGGGGGGGGATAAAAGTCGATGGCTACACCTTC.

This clone was detected only once. CDR3 DNA: TGTGCCAGCAGCTTTACAGGCCAAGGGGACACAGATACGCAGTATTTT. Residues: CASSFTGQGDTDTQYF. The chain is built from TRBV7-6 and TRBJ2-3; D might be TRBD1 (5 bases). CDR1 and CDR2 from the germline V gene are SGHVS and FNYEAQ. Trimming took off 3 bases at V and 2 bases at J, with 15 bases between the two ends. The CDR3 extends over 16 amino acids.

This clone was detected a few times. V is TRBV19 and J is TRBJ2-7, with TRBD1 identical over 9 bases. J lost 0 bases, V lost 3 bases, and 6 bases had no gene match. This CDR3 has 16 residues. Germline V gene lookup returns CDR1 LNHDA and CDR2 SQIVND (reference sequence). The CDR3 nucleotides read TGTGCCAGTAGTATTTCCCCGGGACAGGGCTCCTACGAGCAGTACTTC. Amino acids: CASSISPGQGSYEQYF. Full variable domain (remainder filled in from reference TRBV19 and TRBJ2-7): DGGITQSPKYLFRKEGQNVTLSCEQNLNHDAMYWYRQDPGQGLRLIYYSQIVNDFQKGDIAEGYSVSREKKESFPLTVTSAQKNPTAFYLCASSISPGQGSYEQYFGPGTRLTVT.

The chain uses TRBV5-1 and TRBJ2-1; D may be TRBD2 (6 bases). CDR1 SGHRS and CDR2 YFSETQ come from the germline V gene. With 2 bases removed from V and 8 bases from J, the gap between germline ends came to 14 bases. CDR3 size: 14 residues. The CDR3 here is CASSFSGDPDEQFF. As DNA, the CDR3 is TGCGCCAGCAGCTTCTCGGGAGATCCCGATGAGCAGTTCTTC.

As to this clone: A junction boundary mismatches the germline segment, possibly from a read error. V gene TRBV7-9 combines with J gene TRBJ2-7, with D perhaps TRBD1 or TRBD2 (5 bases each). This CDR3 is built from 13 residues. CDR1 and CDR2 from the germline V gene are SEHNR and FQNEAQ (reference sequence). CDR3 sequence reads: CVSGTPSSYEQYF. CDR3 nucleotides: TGCGTCTCTGGGACGCCAAGCTCCTACGAGCAGTACTTC.

This clone was recorded once. The chain uses TRBV27 and TRBJ1-5, with no clear D. The CDR3 is 13 residues long. V lost 10 bases and J lost 1, with 11 bases in between. Germline V gene data show CDR1 as MNHEY and CDR2 as SMNVEV (reference sequence). The CDR3 is CAIQAISNQPQHF. DNA for the CDR3: TGTGCCATCCAGGCTATAAGCAATCAGCCCCAGCATTTT.

The V gene is TRBV11-2, the J gene TRBJ2-2, with no clear D. Germline V gene lookup returns CDR1 SGHAT and CDR2 FQNNGV. This CDR3 comprises 11 residues. Trimming took off 8 bases at V and 5 bases at J, with 6 bases between the two ends. The CDR3: CASGRTGELFF. Here the CDR3 DNA reads TGTGCCAGCGGACGTACCGGGGAGCTGTTTTTT.

The V call is TRBV4-1, the J call TRBJ2-1, with a possible D match to TRBD2 (6 bases). The germline CDR1 and CDR2 sequences are MGHRA and YSYEKL. The CDR3 has 15 amino acids. V lost 0 bases and J lost 13, with 19 bases in between. The CDR3 loop reads CASSQDGGPGPPQFF. The CDR3 DNA follows: TGCGCCAGCAGCCAAGACGGGGGACCTGGCCCCCCACAGTTCTTC.

The chain combines TRBV5-6 with TRBJ2-3, with unresolved D. The CDR3 runs 16 residues. Per germline, CDR1 SGHDT and CDR2 YYEEEE. V was trimmed by 1 base and J by 2 bases, leaving 14 bases between them. The CDR3 spells CASSLSTTYHTDTQYF. The DNA for the CDR3 is TGTGCCAGCAGCTTGAGCACCACCTATCACACAGATACGCAGTATTTT.

The genes are TRBV6-5 and TRBJ1-5; D call uncertain. The length of the CDR3 is 14 residues. Trimming removed 6 bases at V and 5 bases at J, with 14 bases between. Germline CDR1 MNHEY, CDR2 SVGAGI. The CDR3 nucleotides read TGTGCCAGCAGCCGAACCGGGTCTTATCAGCCCCAGCATTTT. It yields the protein CASSRTGSYQPQHF.

In DNA form, the CDR3 reads TGTGCCAGCAGTTTATCCCAGGGGGCGGTTAGAGAACTGTTTTTT. It yields the protein CASSLSQGAVRELFF. The genes are TRBV28 and TRBJ1-4, with TRBD1 matching over 8 bases. V gave up 1 base and J gave up 12 bases; unmatched junction bases: 10. The CDR3 covers 15 residues. CDR1 and CDR2 (germline): MDHEN, SYDVKM. Full variable domain (missing parts from reference TRBV28 and TRBJ1-4): DVKVTQSSRYLVKRTGEKVFLECVQDMDHENMFWYRQDPGLGLRLIYFSYDVKMKEKGDIPEGYSVSREKKERFSLILESASTNQTSMYLCASSLSQGAVRELFFGSGTQLSVL.

This sequence joins TRBV19 and TRBJ1-2; 7 bases fit TRBD1. The CDR3 runs to 12 residues. CDR1 and CDR2 from the germline V gene are LNHDA and SQIVND (reference sequence). Losses at the gene ends were 5 bases for V and 8 bases for J; bases not matched to a gene: 5. CDR3 DNA sequence: TGTGCCAGTAGTTTCGACAGGGAAGGCTACACCTTC. Translating gives CASSFDREGYTF.

The chain combines TRBV6-6 with TRBJ2-7; D unresolved. With 8 bases removed from V and 4 bases from J, the gap between germline ends came to 15 bases. Per the germline V gene, CDR1 is MNHNY and CDR2 is SVGAGI (reference sequence). There are 13 residues in the CDR3. In DNA form, the CDR3 reads TGTGCCAGCCGGCCTGGAGATAGGTACGAGCAGTACTTC. It encodes CASRPGDRYEQYF.

The V call is TRBV30, the J call TRBJ2-7; the match to TRBD2 covers 9 bases. Trimming took 1 base from V and 0 from J; bases not matched to a gene: 1. CDR1 GTSNPN and CDR2 SVGIG come from the germline V gene (reference sequence). The CDR3 sequence is 14 residues long. The CDR3: CAWSASGTSYEQYF. The CDR3 DNA reads as TGTGCCTGGAGTGCTAGCGGGACCTCCTACGAGCAGTACTTC.

The CDR3: CASSLYLPGETYEQYF. CDR3 bases: TGCGCCAGCAGCTTGTATCTCCCGGGAGAAACCTACGAGCAGTACTTC. J is TRBJ2-7 and V is TRBV5-1; TRBD2 might be the D (6 bases). The V end was cut by 1 base, the J end by 2 bases, with 16 bases between. Germline CDR1 reads SGHRS; CDR2 reads YFSETQ. The CDR3 length is 16 residues.

The table lists this clone with a count of one. The gene calls are TRBV19 and TRBJ1-2; 7 nucleotides align to TRBD1. The CDR3 has 13 amino acids. Germline V gene data show CDR1 as LNHDA and CDR2 as SQIVND (reference sequence). Losses at the gene ends were 5 bases for V and 7 bases for J; bases not matched to a gene: 7. The chain's CDR3 is CASSQGEGSGYTF. DNA of the CDR3: TGTGCCAGTAGTCAGGGGGAAGGGAGTGGCTACACCTTC.

V and J are TRBV19 and TRBJ2-6; tentatively, D is TRBD1 (6 bases). V was trimmed by 5 bases and J by 4 bases, leaving 9 bases between them. Germline CDR1 reads LNHDA; CDR2 reads SQIVND (reference sequence). The CDR3 length is 14 residues. The CDR3 reads CASSPQGGANVLTF. The CDR3 bases are TGTGCCAGTAGTCCTCAGGGGGGGGCCAACGTCCTGACTTTC.

The chain couples TRBV14 to TRBJ1-4, with 8 bases identical to TRBD1. Germline V gene sequence: CDR1 SGHDN, CDR2 FVKESK. V lost 1 base to trimming and J lost 5 bases; unmatched junction nucleotides: 6. This CDR3 region has 16 residues. CDR3 loop: CASSQGVNRGNEKLFF. The DNA of the CDR3 is TGTGCCAGCAGCCAAGGTGTCAACAGGGGGAATGAAAAACTGTTTTTT.